A single sample gave rise to the 2 T cell receptor beta chains below, sequenced in a study of Ad26.COV2.S vaccination and SARS-CoV-2 variants. Data came from immunoSEQ multiplex PCR; TCRdb stores just in-frame clones and leaves some out. This sample yields more than 300,000 clones, of which around 89% are seen a single time; roughly 4.8% belongs to the top ten. Regarding treatment: 19 received Ad26.COV2.S at low or high dose, single or two shots; several received placebo; per-sample allocation not given. On day 63 after the first injection, vaccine and placebo recipients gave samples. The sequencing used peripheral blood, collected in a trial of Ad26.COV2.S vaccine versus placebo. The receptors originated from a person aged 18 to 59 who received the Ad26.COV2.S COVID-19 vaccine or a placebo.

The V gene is TRBV11-1, the J gene TRBJ2-1, with 10 positions matching TRBD2. The CDR3 is 13 amino acids. V lost 1 base to trimming and J lost 10 bases; unmatched junction nucleotides: 1. Germline CDR1 SGHAT, CDR2 FQDESV (reference sequence). CDR3 bases: TGTGCCAGCAGCTTAGGACTAGCGGGCGAGCAGTTCTTC. This sequence encodes CASSLGLAGEQFF.

CDR3 sequence reads: CASRLVRDNSYEQYF. The CDR3 DNA reads as TGTGCCAGCAGGTTAGTCCGGGACAACTCCTACGAGCAGTACTTC. V is TRBV2 and J is TRBJ2-7, with D maybe TRBD1 (6 bases). CDR3 size: 15 residues. V shed 6 bases and J shed 0 bases, with 15 bases lying between them. CDR1 is SNHLY and CDR2 is FYNNEI in the germline V gene. Based on the CDR3 plus reference TRBV2 and TRBJ2-7, the full variable domain is EPEVTQTPSHQVTQMGQEVILRCVPISNHLYFYWYRQILGQKVEFLVSFYNNEISEKSEIFDDQFSVERPDGSNFTLKIRSTKLEDSAMYFCASRLVRDNSYEQYFGPGTRLTVT.